This record concerns one T cell receptor beta chain sequence. This entry belongs to a study of blood T cell repertoires in COVID-19. Study summary: COVID-19 samples collected from the United States, Italy and Spain covered acute and convalescent phases. In each case, the material was cDNA or gDNA derived from T cells, B-cell-depleted T cells, or PBMCs.

Per the original data handling: Estimation of nucleated cell counts relied on the amplification of reference gene primers. Assay used: immunoSEQ multiplex PCR; TCRdb lists only in-frame clones, some missing. V, J and clone size derive from that table, while D and trimming were established from the DNA sequence. The data show 200,000 to 300,000 clones, over 65% seen once. The junction had 8 bases not matched to a gene; V was cut back by 5 bases and J by 4 bases. This CDR3 region has 16 residues. The germline V gene has CDR1 SGHTA and CDR2 FQGNSA. V gene TRBV7-2 combines with J gene TRBJ1-1; 12 bases are shared with TRBD1. The receptor comes from a woman aged 80 or over with acute or convalescent COVID-19. What was sequenced was peripheral blood. The CDR3 is CASSVSGTGGITEAFF. The CDR3 nucleotides are TGTGCCAGCAGCGTGTCCGGGACAGGGGGCATCACTGAAGCTTTCTTT. The whole variable domain, filled in from reference TRBV7-2 and TRBJ1-1, reads GAGVSQSPSNKVTEKGKDVELRCDPISGHTALYWYRQSLGQGLEFLIYFQGNSAPDKSGLPSDRFSAERTGGSVSTLTIQRTQQEDSAVYLCASSVSGTGGITEAFFGQGTRLTVV.